This T cell receptor beta chain was sequenced in a study of breast tumors, draining lymph nodes, adjacent tissues. Looked up from germline, CDR1 is SNHLY and CDR2 is FYNNEI. V dropped 5 bases and J dropped 6; count of bases not matched to a gene: 5. The CDR3 extends over 15 amino acids. TCRdb analysed the multiplex PCR reads with MiXCR anew, one entry per CDR3 protein. Of 150,000 to 250,000 distinct CDR3 sequences in the sample, around 33% were seen once. The lymph nodes were axillary draining lymph nodes from breast cancer patients. The TCR originated in a female donor with breast cancer. Some clones in this sample may be carry-over from other donors' samples. Sequencing was carried out using axillary lymph node tissue. V and J are TRBV2 and TRBJ1-6; the match to TRBD1 covers 9 bases. CDR3 sequence: CASSPDRGANSPLHF. The DNA of the CDR3 is TGTGCCAGCAGTCCGGACAGGGGAGCTAATTCACCCCTCCACTTT.